The TCR beta chain under discussion was sequenced for a study of a mutant IDH1 vaccine in newly diagnosed glioma. Study as a whole: The study started vaccination 4-6 weeks after radiotherapy alone, or with temozolomide cycles.

Specified time point: week 23, last vaccination. The study gave 300 ug of mutant IDH1 20-mer peptide per vaccine dose, with topical imiquimod. Every donor had a new WHO grade 3 or 4 astrocytoma that was IDH1-mutant, with loss of nuclear ATRX. The protocol was immunoSEQ multiplex PCR, while the TCRdb copy is restricted to in-frame clones and leaves out a portion. This sample has 52,000 or so clones, with about four fifths found just once. Concerning this clone: Antigen specificity is unknown.

The trim removed 7 bases at V and 5 bases at J, leaving 10 bases unmatched. The CDR3 has 14 amino acids. Germline lookup yields CDR1 MNHNY and CDR2 SVGAGI (reference sequence). Study results and caveats: Vaccine-induced immune responses occurred in approximately 93% of patients.

This receptor was obtained from a man aged 35-49 years with glioma. V gene TRBV6-6 combines with J gene TRBJ2-5, with TRBD1 matching over 7 bases. Specimen: PBMCs, collected from a glioma patient whose treatment included an IDH1 peptide vaccine. CDR3 protein: CASNPRGQRETQYF. The CDR3, as DNA: TGTGCCAGCAACCCGAGGGGACAGAGGGAGACCCAGTACTTC.